These T cell receptor beta chains were read from a single sample in a study of shared clonotypes between healthy human individuals. TCRdb's copy holds only in-frame clones and misses some; the assay was immunoSEQ multiplex PCR. The sample includes 2 million to 2.5 million clones, about 95% of them seen just once. The sample consisted of naive CD8+ T cells sorted from blood. All receptors derive from a man aged 18 to 35 in good health. The CDR3 runs from the conserved cysteine through the conserved F or W. Each record gives: V gene, clone size, D gene, CDR3 protein. The D gene is left open where the match is weak. Size values are once, few and many counts, or a class for expanded clones, and some rows have none.

>TRBV5-6|-|-
CASSSTGLQETQYF
>TRBV5-8|-|-
CASSLEPGSNEKLFF
>TRBV9|-|-
CASSVGNGQETQYF
>TRBV6-6|few|TRBD1
CASSYPDRGNTGELFF
>TRBV19|-|TRBD1
CASSIGGGDSQPQHF
>TRBV7-9|once|-
CASSLIEANTEAFF
>TRBV7-9|-|-
CASSLDRDAYGYTF
>TRBV28|-|TRBD1
CASSLPATGAYEQYF
>TRBV19|-|TRBD1
CASSTDDRGYEQYF
>TRBV30|-|-
CAWERGEETQYF
>TRBV30|-|TRBD1
CAWMGQPWDTQYF
>TRBV6-5|-|-
CASSYAGGGTYEQYF
>TRBV5-1|-|-
CASSLAETQYF
>TRBV19|-|TRBD1
CASSPGQGVNEQFF
>TRBV28|-|TRBD1
CASRGTGEGYEQYF
>TRBV2|-|TRBD1
CASRDRSEKLFF
>TRBV6-5|-|-
CASSFSGDYSYEQYF
>TRBV7-9|-|-
CASSQVENEAFF
>TRBV25-1|-|-
CASSDRGPQAFF
>TRBV13|-|TRBD1
CASSFYTGEGIRSPLHF
>TRBV4-3|-|-
CASSQGGGPGEAFF
>TRBV25-1|-|-
CASSADEQFF
>TRBV27|-|TRBD1
CASSQDRRYGYTF
>TRBV4-1|-|-
CASSQFLNQETQYF
>TRBV9|-|-
CASGGGGAGNTIYF
>TRBV4-1|-|-
CASSQGDYRSYNSPLHF
>TRBV11-2|-|TRBD2
CASTLAGAAPDTQYF
>TRBV6-5|-|-
CASSPRGSSYNEQFF
>TRBV5-1|once|TRBD1
CASRTGYQETQYF
>TRBV6-5|-|-
CAASDPLRPDTQYF
>TRBV5-6|-|-
CASSLVGQASYGYTF
>TRBV7-9|-|-
CASSPDQTYVEQYF
>TRBV2|-|TRBD1
CASSAGTGFYEQYF
>TRBV5-6|-|-
CASSFQRSTVTYEQYF
>TRBV9|-|-
CASSEGGFDQPQHF
>TRBV4-1|-|-
CASSQQGNEQYF
>TRBV27|-|TRBD2
CASTSNAGGNTDTQYF
>TRBV2|-|TRBD2
CASSLAGSTDTQYF
>TRBV19|once|-
CASSSGTSSYEQYF
>TRBV4-1|-|-
CASSQDGGHEQYF
>TRBV5-6|-|-
CASSFLSHNEQFF